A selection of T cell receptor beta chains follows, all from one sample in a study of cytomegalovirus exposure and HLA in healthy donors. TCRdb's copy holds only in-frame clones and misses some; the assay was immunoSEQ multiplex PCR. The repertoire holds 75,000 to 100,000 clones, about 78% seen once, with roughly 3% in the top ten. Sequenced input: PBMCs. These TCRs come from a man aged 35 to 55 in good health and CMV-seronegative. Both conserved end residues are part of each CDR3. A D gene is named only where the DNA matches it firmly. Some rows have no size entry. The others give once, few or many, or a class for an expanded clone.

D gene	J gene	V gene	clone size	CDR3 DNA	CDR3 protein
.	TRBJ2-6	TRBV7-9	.	TGTGCCAGCAGCTCCTCCTCTGGGGCCAACGTCCTGACTTTC	CASSSSSGANVLTF
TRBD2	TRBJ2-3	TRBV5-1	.	TGCGCCAGCAGCCCAGGTACCCGGGGGGGTAGCACAGATACGCAGTATTTT	CASSPGTRGGSTDTQYF
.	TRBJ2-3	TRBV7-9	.	TGTGCCAGCAGCTTTTCAAAAGGGGTAGATACGCAGTATTTT	CASSFSKGVDTQYF
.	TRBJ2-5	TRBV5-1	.	TGCGCCAGCAGCTTCCGGACAGAAGAGACCCAGTACTTC	CASSFRTEETQYF
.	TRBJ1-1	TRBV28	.	TGTGCCAGCAGTTTCCAGAACGCGGAGGAGGCTTTCTTT	CASSFQNAEEAFF
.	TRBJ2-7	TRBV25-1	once	TGTGCCAGCAGTCGGGGAGGACAGGCCTACTCCTACGAGCAGTACTTC	CASSRGGQAYSYEQYF
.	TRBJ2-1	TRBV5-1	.	TGCGCCAGCAGCTTGGTTGGGGGGGCTCTGAATGAGCAGTTCTTC	CASSLVGGALNEQFF
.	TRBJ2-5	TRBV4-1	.	TGCGCCAGCAGCCAAGAGCACAGGGAACGAGAGACCCAGTACTTC	CASSQEHRERETQYF
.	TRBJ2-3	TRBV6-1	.	TGTGCCAGCGAGCTAGCGATTAGCACAGATACGCAGTATTTT	CASELAISTDTQYF
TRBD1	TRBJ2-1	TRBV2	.	TGTGCCAGAAAAAGTCGGCAGGGGGCTGATAATGAGCAGTTCTTC	CARKSRQGADNEQFF
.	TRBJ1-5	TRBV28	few	TGTGCCAGCCAGGGTGTCGATCAGCCCCAGCATTTT	CASQGVDQPQHF
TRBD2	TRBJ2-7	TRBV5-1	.	TGCGCCAGCAGCTGGGGGACTAGCGGCTACGAGCAGTACTTC	CASSWGTSGYEQYF
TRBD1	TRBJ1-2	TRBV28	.	TGTGCCAGCCAGCTCGGACAGGGGAAGTATGGCTACACCTTC	CASQLGQGKYGYTF
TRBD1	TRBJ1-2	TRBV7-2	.	TGTGCCAGCAGCTTAGGAGGGACAGGGGTTGTCTATGGCTACACCTTC	CASSLGGTGVVYGYTF
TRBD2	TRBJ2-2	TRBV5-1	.	TGCGCCAGCAGCTTCGACCCGGGACTAGCTAACACCGGGGAGCTGTTTTTT	CASSFDPGLANTGELFF
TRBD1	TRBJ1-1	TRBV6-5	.	TGTGCCAGCAGTTACCTGGCAGGGGGGAACACTGAAGCTTTCTTT	CASSYLAGGNTEAFF
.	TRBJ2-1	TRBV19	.	TGTGCCAGTAGTATCTTGGGGGCAGGCAATGAGCAGTTCTTC	CASSILGAGNEQFF
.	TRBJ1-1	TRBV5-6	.	TGTGCCAGCAGCTTGCCCAGGGGCTGGGAAAAGAACACTGAAGCTTTCTTT	CASSLPRGWEKNTEAFF
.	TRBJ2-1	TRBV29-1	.	TGCAGCGTTGCTTGGCGGGGTACCTACAATGAGCAGTTCTTC	CSVAWRGTYNEQFF
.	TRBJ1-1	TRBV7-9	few	TGTGCCAGCAGCCCGCCGGACACTGAAGCTTTCTTT	CASSPPDTEAFF
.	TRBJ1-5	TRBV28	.	TGTGCCAGCAGTTTAACAGCTCGATCCCAGCCCCAGCATTTT	CASSLTARSQPQHF
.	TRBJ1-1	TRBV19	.	TGTGCCAGTAGTATTACGGGACACTGGAACACTGAAGCTTTCTTT	CASSITGHWNTEAFF
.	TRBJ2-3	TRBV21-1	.	TGTGCCAGCAGCAAAGATAGGGGGCCACGCACAGATACGCAGTATTTT	CASSKDRGPRTDTQYF
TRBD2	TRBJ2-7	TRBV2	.	TGTGCCAGCAGCCCGGGACTAGGATACGAGCAGTACTTC	CASSPGLGYEQYF
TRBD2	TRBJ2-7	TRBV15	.	TGTGCCACCAGCAGCCTTGGGGAGGGGACCACCGAGCAGTACTTC	CATSSLGEGTTEQYF
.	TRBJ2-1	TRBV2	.	TGTGCCAGCCGACTAGGCAGTTACAATGAGCAGTTCTTC	CASRLGSYNEQFF
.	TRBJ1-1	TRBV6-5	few	TGTGCCAGCAGTTACTCGACCGGAGTTACTGAAGCTTTCTTT	CASSYSTGVTEAFF